This T cell receptor beta chain appears in the sequencing data of a study of T cell changes during pregnancy in multiple sclerosis. Germline loops: CDR1 SQVTM, CDR2 ANQGSEA. The CDR3 runs 14 residues. The junction had 9 bases not matched to a gene; V was cut back by 5 bases and J by 8 bases. Only in-frame clones appear in the TCRdb table, and some are missing; sequencing was by immunoSEQ multiplex PCR. The table records 40,000 to 45,000 clones, roughly 90% of them present only once. The specimen was CD4+ T cells from peripheral blood mononuclear cells, collected in the third trimester of pregnancy. This receptor was obtained from a female donor with multiple sclerosis, enrolled in a pregnancy study. The V call is TRBV29-1, the J call TRBJ1-5, with 10 bases fitting TRBD1. Written as DNA, the CDR3 is TGCAGCGTTAGAGCCGGACAGGGGGTTGAGCCCCAGCATTTT. It translates to CSVRAGQGVEPQHF. Combining the CDR3 with reference TRBV29-1 and TRBJ1-5 gives the whole variable domain SAVISQKPSRDICQRGTSLTIQCQVDSQVTMMFWYRQQPGQSLTLIATANQGSEATYESGFVIDKFPISRPNLTFSTLTVSNMSPEDSSIYLCSVRAGQGVEPQHFGDGTRLSIL.